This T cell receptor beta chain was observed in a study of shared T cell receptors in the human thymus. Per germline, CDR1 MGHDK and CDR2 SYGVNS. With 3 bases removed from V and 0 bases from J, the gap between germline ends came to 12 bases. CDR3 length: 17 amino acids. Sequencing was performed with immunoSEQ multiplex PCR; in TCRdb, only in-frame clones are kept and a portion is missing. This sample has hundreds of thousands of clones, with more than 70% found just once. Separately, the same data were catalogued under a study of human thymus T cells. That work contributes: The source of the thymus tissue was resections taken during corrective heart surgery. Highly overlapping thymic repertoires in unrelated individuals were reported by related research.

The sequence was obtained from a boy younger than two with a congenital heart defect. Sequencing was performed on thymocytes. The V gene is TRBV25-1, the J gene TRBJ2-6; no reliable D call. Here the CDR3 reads CASSDDKEYSGANVLTF. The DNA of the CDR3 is TGTGCCAGCAGTGACGATAAGGAGTACTCTGGGGCCAACGTCCTGACTTTC. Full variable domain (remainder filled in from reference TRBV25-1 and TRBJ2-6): EADIYQTPRYLVIGTGKKITLECSQTMGHDKMYWYQQDPGMELHLIHYSYGVNSTEKGDLSSESTVSRIRTEHFPLTLESARPSHTSQYLCASSDDKEYSGANVLTFGAGSRLTVL.